This T cell receptor (beta chain) was sequenced during a study of OX40 agonist ivuxolimab in advanced cancers. Produced via immunoSEQ multiplex PCR; TCRdb's table is partial and in-frame only. In the table there are over 50,000 clones, approximately 80% of which are singletons. There are 15 residues in the CDR3. The V segment lost 0 bases and the J segment 7 bases; nucleotides outside the gene matches: 5. The V gene's germline CDR1 is SGDLS and CDR2 YYNGEE. The clonotype was recovered from an adult with an advanced solid tumor such as melanoma, head and neck, liver or kidney cancer. The sequences come from CD4+ or CD8+ T cells sorted from blood, collected in a trial of the OX40 agonist ivuxolimab. The rearrangement joins TRBV9 to TRBJ2-3, with 10 bases lining up with TRBD2. DNA of the CDR3: TGTGCCAGCAGCGTAGGGACTAGCGGCACTTATACGCAGTATTTT. Its protein product is CASSVGTSGTYTQYF.